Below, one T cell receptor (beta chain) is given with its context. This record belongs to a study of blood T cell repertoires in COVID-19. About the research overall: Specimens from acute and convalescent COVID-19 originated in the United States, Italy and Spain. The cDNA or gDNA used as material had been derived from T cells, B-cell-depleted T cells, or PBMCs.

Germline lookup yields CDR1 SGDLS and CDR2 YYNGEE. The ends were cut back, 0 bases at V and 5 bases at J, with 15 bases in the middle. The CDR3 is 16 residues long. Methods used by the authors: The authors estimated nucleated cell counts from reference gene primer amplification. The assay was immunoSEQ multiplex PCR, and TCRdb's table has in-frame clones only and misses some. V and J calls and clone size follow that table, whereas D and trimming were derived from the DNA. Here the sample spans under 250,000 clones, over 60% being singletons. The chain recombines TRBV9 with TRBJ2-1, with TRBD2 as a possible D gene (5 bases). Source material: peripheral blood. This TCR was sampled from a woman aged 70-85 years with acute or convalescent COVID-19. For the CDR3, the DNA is TGTGCCAGCAGCGTAGCGGGTCTAGCTCCGGACAATGAGCAGTTCTTC. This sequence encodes CASSVAGLAPDNEQFF.